A selection of T cell receptor beta chains follows, all from one sample in a study of shared clonotypes between healthy human individuals. Produced via immunoSEQ multiplex PCR; TCRdb's table is partial and in-frame only. The profile shows some 2.4 million clones, roughly 93% of them singletons. Sequenced sample: naive CD4+ T cells from PBMCs. Every receptor here comes from a man between 18 and 29 years old in good health. Some clones in this sample may be carry-over from other donors' samples. The CDR3 runs from the conserved cysteine through the conserved F or W. Fields, in order: D gene, J gene, V gene, clone size, CDR3 DNA, CDR3 protein. A D gene is named only where the DNA matches it firmly. Clone size is not always given. Where it is, it says once, few, many or a class for expanded clones.

>NA|TRBJ2-7|TRBV5-6|NA
TGTGCCAGCAGCTTCCTGTCCGCCTACGAGCAGTACTTC
CASSFLSAYEQYF
>TRBD2|TRBJ2-7|TRBV5-1|NA
TGCGCCAGCAGTCTAGCGGGAGAAGCCTTGGCCTACGAGCAGTACTTC
CASSLAGEALAYEQYF
>TRBD1|TRBJ2-5|TRBV11-3|NA
TGTGCCAGCAGCTACGGACAGGGGGAGACCCAGTACTTC
CASSYGQGETQYF
>NA|TRBJ2-3|TRBV28|once
TGTGCCAGCAGCATTCTCGGAACTAGGACAGATACGCAGTATTTT
CASSILGTRTDTQYF
>TRBD2|TRBJ2-3|TRBV7-9|few
TGTGCCAGCAGCATTCTAGCGGGAGCTCCAGATACGCAGTATTTT
CASSILAGAPDTQYF
>NA|TRBJ2-5|TRBV5-1|NA
TGCGCCAGCGGCCTCTCCCCTCGGGGCCAAGAGACCCAGTACTTC
CASGLSPRGQETQYF
>NA|TRBJ2-5|TRBV20-1|NA
TGCAGTGCTTCGGGCGAGGAGCAGTACTTC
CSASGEEQYF
>NA|TRBJ2-5|TRBV29-1|NA
TGCTTAGCCATGGCAGGGCAAGAGACCCAGTACTTC
CLAMAGQETQYF
>NA|TRBJ2-7|TRBV11-2|NA
TGTGCCAGCAACTCTCTAGGGGGAGGGGAAATCTACGAGCAGTACTTC
CASNSLGGGEIYEQYF
>NA|TRBJ2-5|TRBV18|NA
TGTGCCAGCTACGGACGGTCCCAAGAGACCCAGTACTTC
CASYGRSQETQYF
>TRBD2|TRBJ2-1|TRBV6-6|NA
TGTGCCAGCAGCAAATTGGGACTAGCGGGCCTAGAGCAGTTCTTC
CASSKLGLAGLEQFF
>NA|TRBJ1-1|TRBV30|NA
TGTGCCTGGAGTGTATTGGGGAGGCCGGAGAACACTGAAGCTTTCTTT
CAWSVLGRPENTEAFF
>NA|TRBJ2-6|TRBV11-2|NA
TGTGCCAGCGGCTGGCTGACTTCCCCCAACGTCCTGACTTTC
CASGWLTSPNVLTF
>NA|TRBJ2-7|TRBV7-8|NA
TGTGCCAGCAGCTTACGGGACCTCCTCGAGCAGTACTTC
CASSLRDLLEQYF
>NA|TRBJ1-1|TRBV30|NA
TGTGCCTCCCGCAGGGGACGCGCTGAAGCTTTCTTT
CASRRGRAEAFF
>NA|TRBJ1-4|TRBV5-1|NA
TGCGCCAGCAGCTTGGACGCGAGCGGAGGAAAACTGTTTTTT
CASSLDASGGKLFF
>TRBD1|TRBJ2-7|TRBV10-3|NA
TGTGCCATCAGCGCCACAGGGGCCCTGGGAGAGCAGTACTTC
CAISATGALGEQYF
>NA|TRBJ2-5|TRBV10-1|NA
TGCGCCAGCAGTGAGTCGTGGGCCCAAGAGACCCAGTACTTC
CASSESWAQETQYF
>NA|TRBJ1-1|TRBV4-1|NA
TGCGCCAGCACCATACCCGGGGCGGCGAACACTGAAGCTTTCTTT
CASTIPGAANTEAFF
>NA|TRBJ1-2|TRBV5-4|once
TGTGCCAGCAGCTTGCCGGGCGCCTATGGCTACACCTTC
CASSLPGAYGYTF
>NA|TRBJ2-2|TRBV28|NA
TGTGCCAGCAGGTCCGGCGGCCCCGGGGAGCTGTTTTTT
CASRSGGPGELFF
>TRBD2|TRBJ2-1|TRBV18|NA
TGTGCCAGCTCATCGGGGACTAGCGGGAGATGGGGGTTGGATGAGCAGTTCTTC
CASSSGTSGRWGLDEQFF
>NA|TRBJ1-2|TRBV5-1|once
TGCGCCAGCAGCTTGGCCCAGAATCTTAACTATGGCTACACCTTC
CASSLAQNLNYGYTF
>NA|TRBJ1-1|TRBV5-1|few
TGCGCCAGCAGCTTGTATGGGCAGAACACTGAAGCTTTCTTT
CASSLYGQNTEAFF
>NA|TRBJ2-3|TRBV11-3|NA
TGTGCCAGCAGCTGGGGGCGGCTCACAGATACGCAGTATTTT
CASSWGRLTDTQYF
>NA|TRBJ1-2|TRBV5-1|NA
TGCGCCAGCAGCTTGGAAGGGTTGGGCGGCTACACCTTC
CASSLEGLGGYTF
>NA|TRBJ1-2|TRBV5-1|NA
TGCGCCAGCAGCTTGAGGGAGAACTATGGCTACACCTTC
CASSLRENYGYTF
>TRBD1|TRBJ1-2|TRBV6-6|NA
TGTGCCAGCACCCACCGGACAGGGGCCTATGGCTACACCTTC
CASTHRTGAYGYTF
>TRBD2|TRBJ2-3|TRBV28|NA
TGTGCCAGCAGTTTGGGGTGGACTAGCGGGACAGATACGCAGTATTTT
CASSLGWTSGTDTQYF
>TRBD1|TRBJ1-2|TRBV14|NA
TGTGCCAGCAGCCGAAGGGACAGAGCTAACTATGGCTACACCTTC
CASSRRDRANYGYTF
>NA|TRBJ2-2|TRBV5-4|NA
TGTGCCAGCAGCTTCCTCGGGTGGCAGCGTTCCACCGGGGAGCTGTTTTTT
CASSFLGWQRSTGELFF
>NA|TRBJ2-2|TRBV2|once
TGTGCCAGCCTTCGCGAAGTGAACACCGGGGAGCTGTTTTTT
CASLREVNTGELFF
>TRBD2|TRBJ2-1|TRBV11-2|NA
TGTGCCAGCAGCTTACAGCGGGAGGGATACAATGAGCAGTTCTTC
CASSLQREGYNEQFF
>TRBD2|TRBJ2-2|TRBV7-9|NA
TGTGCCAGCAGCGTTCTAGCGGGATCGGGCGGGGAGCTGTTTTTT
CASSVLAGSGGELFF
>TRBD1|TRBJ2-5|TRBV5-4|NA
TGTGCCAGCAGCTTGCAGGGGGCCGAGACCCAGTACTTC
CASSLQGAETQYF
>NA|TRBJ2-5|TRBV19|NA
TGTGCCAGTAGTATACAGGGACTTGCCCAGTACTTC
CASSIQGLAQYF
>NA|TRBJ1-4|TRBV11-2|NA
TGTGCCAGCAGCTTAGACCGGAGAGATAATGAAAAACTGTTTTTT
CASSLDRRDNEKLFF
>TRBD2|TRBJ2-7|TRBV6-1|NA
TGTGCCAGCAGTGAAGAACTAGCGGGAGCGGGCCCCTACGAGCAGTACTTC
CASSEELAGAGPYEQYF
>NA|TRBJ2-5|TRBV7-3|NA
TGTGCCAGCAGCCGCGGGCGGGAAGAGACCCAGTACTTC
CASSRGREETQYF
>TRBD2|TRBJ2-2|TRBV9|NA
TGTGCCAGCAGCGTATTTAGCGGGATATCGAACACCGGGGAGCTGTTTTTT
CASSVFSGISNTGELFF
>TRBD1|TRBJ1-1|TRBV9|NA
TGTGCCAGCAGCGAGACAGGGGGATCGTATGAAGCTTTCTTT
CASSETGGSYEAFF
>NA|TRBJ2-7|TRBV6-5|once
TGTGCCAGCTCCCAGGGACTCTCGCTGGGTGAGCAGTACTTC
CASSQGLSLGEQYF
>NA|TRBJ1-2|TRBV5-1|once
TGCGCCAGCAGCTTGACACAGATCTATGGCTACACCTTC
CASSLTQIYGYTF
>TRBD2|TRBJ2-2|TRBV4-2|once
TGTGCCAGCAGCCTACGACTAGCTGCTTCCACCGGGGAGCTGTTTTTT
CASSLRLAASTGELFF
>NA|TRBJ2-7|TRBV2|NA
TGTGCCAGCTGGGGGGCAGGCCCAACCTACGAGCAGTACTTC
CASWGAGPTYEQYF